This T cell receptor beta chain was obtained from a study of blood T cells in healthy people across ages. Regarding the study as a whole: Per-million-T-cell TCR beta diversity fell roughly linearly with age. Not knowing donor CMV status may have confounded expanded clonotype changes.

There are a few counts of this clonotype. Its specificity is unknown. A much larger clone lies one base from this, so it may be a read error. Germline V gives CDR1 MRHNA, CDR2 SNTAGT. This CDR3 is built from 13 residues. For the second PCR, which ran for roughly 6 to 11 cycles, a sample-barcoded 5' primer and a J-beta primer mix were used. One entry per CDR3 protein, called by TCRdb with MiXCR from the 5' RACE reads. This sample yields about 570,000 distinct CDR3 sequences, of which 25% to 30% are seen a single time; roughly 18% belongs to the top ten. Sample: blood. The rearrangement links TRBV6-4 to TRBJ2-5; D is uncertain. The assigned J gene may be wrong: the sequence end matches TRBJ2-1 better. This clonotype was obtained from a woman between 65 and 79 years old in good health. CDR3 loop: CANSPAPGSGQFF. The CDR3 DNA reads TGTGCCAACAGTCCAGCCCCCGGGTCGGGGCAGTTCTTC.